These 16 T cell receptor beta chains came from one sample sequenced in a study of PD-1 blockade in classical Hodgkin lymphoma. Time point defined: newly diagnosed, previously untreated cHL patient sample. The assay was immunoSEQ multiplex PCR, and TCRdb's table has in-frame clones only and misses some. This table holds approximately 70,000 clones, about 93% found once. The specimen was peripheral blood mononuclear cells (PBMCs). These receptors were collected from a human donor with classical Hodgkin lymphoma.

The V and J genes are TRBV6-5 and TRBJ1-1, with D possibly TRBD1 on 5 matching bases. Deletions cut 4 bases from V and 1 base from J, with 7 bases between. The CDR3 covers 13 residues. The germline CDR1 and CDR2 sequences are MNHEY and SVGAGI. CDR3 DNA sequence: TGTGCCAGCAGTTCCAGGGCGAACACTGAAGCTTTCTTT. It encodes CASSSRANTEAFF.

V and J are TRBV28 and TRBJ1-2; 7 bases line up with TRBD1. The germline V gene encodes CDR1 MDHEN and CDR2 SYDVKM. V lost 6 bases, J lost 3 bases, and 4 bases stayed unmatched. The CDR3 covers 13 residues. The CDR3 nucleotides are TGTGCCAGCAGCGACAGGGCGGACTATGGCTACACCTTC. Amino acid sequence: CASSDRADYGYTF.

Remarks on this clone: The same CDR3 arises from other DNA sequences in this sample as well. This chain links TRBV4-2 with TRBJ1-2, with D maybe TRBD1 (5 bases). The CDR3 is made up of 15 amino acids. CDR1 and CDR2 from the germline V gene are LGHNA and YNFKEQ. V dropped 1 base and J dropped 3 bases, with 12 bases sitting between them. The CDR3 DNA reads TGTGCCAGCAGCCAAGTAGCCAGGGTGGACTATGGCTACACCTTC. Translation: CASSQVARVDYGYTF.

The rearrangement uses TRBV6-6 and TRBJ2-7; D is unclear. Germline assignment: CDR1 MNHNY and CDR2 SVGAGI (reference sequence). V was shortened by 5 bases and J by 3 bases, with 11 bases between the two germline ends. This CDR3 region has 13 residues. CDR3 DNA: TGTGCCAGCAGTGTCCCACAGAGCTACGAGCAGTACTTC. This translates into CASSVPQSYEQYF.

This chain joins TRBV30 and TRBJ1-1, with a tentative D call TRBD1 (6 bases). The CDR3 runs 11 residues. Germline V CDR1 and CDR2: GTSNPN, SVGIG (reference sequence). Trimming left V 5 bases short and J 6 bases short, with 10 bases between. The CDR3 sequence is CAWGGRSEAFF. The CDR3 nucleotides are TGTGCCTGGGGGGGGCGCTCTGAAGCTTTCTTT.

The chain uses TRBV25-1 and TRBJ2-5, with TRBD1 matching over 7 bases. The J segment lost 4 bases and the V segment lost 5 bases, leaving 13 bases of the junction unmatched. Germline-derived CDR1 and CDR2 are MGHDK and SYGVNS. There are 16 residues in the CDR3. The DNA for the CDR3 is TGTGCCAGCAGTTCCCCCCACCCCCGGGACAGAGAGACCCAGTACTTC. Translation: CASSSPHPRDRETQYF.

This chain joins TRBV19 and TRBJ2-2; 7 positions agree with TRBD2. Unmatched junction bases numbered 2, after V lost 7 bases and J lost 3 bases. The CDR3 has 13 amino acids. From germline, CDR1 is LNHDA and CDR2 SQIVND (reference sequence). DNA for the CDR3: TGTGCCAGTACTAGCGGCTACACCGGGGAGCTGTTTTTT. Translated: CASTSGYTGELFF. Using reference TRBV19 and TRBJ2-2 for the parts outside the CDR3, the full variable domain is DGGITQSPKYLFRKEGQNVTLSCEQNLNHDAMYWYRQDPGQGLRLIYYSQIVNDFQKGDIAEGYSVSREKKESFPLTVTSAQKNPTAFYLCASTSGYTGELFFGEGSRLTVL.

The chain combines TRBV7-2 with TRBJ2-5; D is perhaps TRBD1 or TRBD2 (6 bases each). There are 15 residues in the CDR3. V lost 5 bases to trimming and J lost 5 bases, with 18 bases between them. CDR1 and CDR2 from the germline V gene are SGHTA and FQGNSA. CDR3 nucleotide sequence: TGTGCCAGCAGCCTCTCGAGGGGGGAGTCGGAGACCCAGTACTTC. It is translated as CASSLSRGESETQYF.

This clone appeared a single time. The chain uses TRBV10-2 and TRBJ1-1; D is unresolved. The CDR3 is 12 amino acids. V gave up 7 bases and J gave up 7 bases, with 13 bases separating them. Germline CDR1 WSHSY, CDR2 SAAADI. CDR3 sequence: CASTPGGSEAFF. In DNA form, the CDR3 reads TGCGCCAGCACCCCGGGAGGGAGTGAAGCTTTCTTT.

The rearrangement links TRBV6-5 to TRBJ1-3; perhaps TRBD1 as D (5 bases). V was pared by 5 bases and J by 0 bases, with 11 bases between. Germline V CDR1 and CDR2: MNHEY, SVGAGI. The CDR3 contains 15 residues. CDR3 region: CASSRDRVSGNTIYF. In DNA form, the CDR3 reads TGTGCCAGCAGTCGGGACCGAGTCTCTGGAAACACCATATATTTT.

The chain carries TRBV5-8 and TRBJ2-5; 14 nucleotides agree with TRBD2. There are 17 residues in the CDR3. The germline V gene encodes CDR1 SGHTS and CDR2 YDEGEE. Trimming took 4 bases from V and 2 from J; bases not matched to a gene: 7. CDR3 in DNA: TGTGCCAGCAGCGCGGGACTAGCGGGAGTCAGGCAAGAGACCCAGTACTTC. It specifies CASSAGLAGVRQETQYF.

The rearrangement links TRBV5-5 to TRBJ2-7; TRBD2 might be the D (7 bases). CDR1 and CDR2 from the germline V gene are SGHKS and YYEKEE (reference sequence). The CDR3 runs 15 residues. V lost 4 bases and J lost 4, with 18 bases in between. The CDR3 reads CASSPLGAGVYEQYF. The CDR3, as DNA: TGTGCCAGCAGCCCTCTGGGGGCGGGGGTTTACGAGCAGTACTTC.

The chain carries TRBV6-1 and TRBJ2-3, with 8 positions matching TRBD2. J gave up 6 bases and V 0 bases, and 8 bases lay outside the gene matches. The CDR3 extends over 16 amino acids. Germline values: CDR1 MNHNS, CDR2 SASEGT. CDR3 sequence: CASSEALRGARDTQYF. DNA for the CDR3: TGTGCCAGCAGTGAAGCATTGCGGGGGGCTAGGGATACGCAGTATTTT.

This chain uses TRBV18 with TRBJ1-4, with no clear D. Germline-derived CDR1 and CDR2 are KGHSH and LQKENI. The CDR3 runs 14 residues. V lost 3 bases and J 8 bases, leaving 13 bases between the germline ends. The CDR3 DNA sequence: TGTGCCAGCTCACCCGCGCGGGCCGAGGAAAAACTGTTTTTT. It is translated as CASSPARAEEKLFF.

The rearrangement links TRBV6-1 to TRBJ1-1; D is uncertain. Germline V gene data show CDR1 as MNHNS and CDR2 as SASEGT. With 4 bases removed from V and 4 bases from J, the gap between germline ends came to 19 bases. CDR3 size: 16 residues. The CDR3 here is CASSARRWEASTEAFF. The CDR3 DNA reads as TGTGCCAGCAGTGCCCGGAGATGGGAGGCAAGCACTGAAGCTTTCTTT.

V and J are TRBV10-3 and TRBJ1-1; D gene uncertain. CDR1 is ENHRY, CDR2 SYGVKD, per germline. Trimming cost V 1 base and J 5 bases, with 2 bases left between them. The CDR3 length is 11 residues. CDR3 in DNA: TGTGCCATCAGTGAGTTAACTGAAGCTTTCTTT. Protein product: CAISELTEAFF.